This T cell receptor beta chain was profiled in a study of CD8 T cells in ankylosing spondylitis. General observations from the study: Disease-linked clones reportedly showed significant enrichment in matched ankylosing spondylitis synovial fluid. For ankylosing spondylitis blood, a TCR beta motif of 7 or 8 highly homologous variants appeared characteristic. Clones linked to the disease showed a CD8+ phenotype. They occurred at relatively low frequencies in peripheral blood. Reactive arthritis synovial fluid and blood were previously reported to contain some motif variants.

CDR3 length: 17 residues. The J segment lost 7 bases and the V segment lost 4 bases, leaving 14 bases of the junction unmatched. Germline CDR1 reads KGHDR; CDR2 reads SFDVKD. 5'-RACE, quantitative and with molecular barcodes, yielded the TCR beta libraries. TCRdb re-analysed the 5' RACE reads in MiXCR, keeping a single row per CDR3 protein. The repertoire holds about 840,000 distinct CDR3 sequences, with roughly 12% as singletons. This clonotype was observed at least ten times. Its antigen remains unidentified. The sequenced sample consisted of blood, either unsorted or a sorted T cell fraction (not recorded which). The clonotype was recovered from a male donor with ankylosing spondylitis. J is TRBJ2-1 and V is TRBV24-1; 8 nucleotides match TRBD2. CDR3 bases: TGTGCCACCAGTGACGTCGGACTAGCCCAGACCAATAATGAGCAGTTCTTC. Translation: CATSDVGLAQTNNEQFF.